A selection of T cell receptor beta chains follows, all from one sample in a study of OX40 agonist ivuxolimab in advanced cancers. Clones were sequenced by immunoSEQ multiplex PCR, and TCRdb holds only the in-frame ones, with some missing. The data contain tens of thousands of clones, 86% of them seen just once; the ten biggest clones take up around a quarter. The sample was CD4+ or CD8+ T cells sorted from blood, taken in a trial of the OX40 agonist ivuxolimab. These receptors were obtained from an adult with an advanced solid tumor such as melanoma, head and neck, liver or kidney cancer. CDR3s include the opening cysteine and the closing phenylalanine or tryptophan. The order of the fields is J gene, D gene, CDR3 length, clone size, V gene, CDR3 protein, CDR3 DNA. A D gene is named only where the DNA matches it firmly. A clone size is listed for some rows: how often the clone was seen (once, few, many), or a class if it is expanded.

J gene: TRBJ2-3
D gene: TRBD2
CDR3 length: 16
clone size: .
V gene: TRBV6-4
CDR3 protein: CASSDSAGGDSDTQYF
CDR3 DNA: TGTGCCAGCAGTGACTCAGCGGGAGGAGATTCAGATACGCAGTATTTT

J gene: TRBJ2-2
D gene: .
CDR3 length: 14
clone size: .
V gene: TRBV11-2
CDR3 protein: CASSFTGRTGELFF
CDR3 DNA: TGTGCCAGCAGCTTTACAGGGCGCACCGGGGAGCTGTTTTTT

J gene: TRBJ2-3
D gene: .
CDR3 length: 14
clone size: .
V gene: TRBV10-3
CDR3 protein: CAISGADSTDTQYF
CDR3 DNA: TGTGCCATCAGTGGGGCGGATAGCACAGATACGCAGTATTTT

J gene: TRBJ2-5
D gene: .
CDR3 length: 10
clone size: .
V gene: TRBV29-1
CDR3 protein: CSVDPMAQYF
CDR3 DNA: TGCAGCGTGGACCCCATGGCCCAGTACTTC

J gene: TRBJ2-7
D gene: TRBD1
CDR3 length: 15
clone size: .
V gene: TRBV5-5
CDR3 protein: CASNPGQGRVYEQYF
CDR3 DNA: TGTGCCAGCAACCCGGGACAGGGAAGGGTCTACGAGCAGTACTTC

J gene: TRBJ2-1
D gene: .
CDR3 length: 15
clone size: .
V gene: TRBV5-4
CDR3 protein: CASSLVQENYNEQFF
CDR3 DNA: TGTGCCAGCAGCTTGGTCCAGGAGAACTACAATGAGCAGTTCTTC

J gene: TRBJ2-1
D gene: .
CDR3 length: 15
clone size: .
V gene: TRBV21-1
CDR3 protein: CASSKWGGVLEVQFF
CDR3 DNA: TGTGCCAGCAGCAAATGGGGAGGGGTACTAGAGGTGCAGTTCTTC

J gene: TRBJ1-2
D gene: .
CDR3 length: 14
clone size: .
V gene: TRBV2
CDR3 protein: CASKDAEASYGYTF
CDR3 DNA: TGTGCCAGCAAGGACGCAGAGGCCTCCTATGGCTACACCTTC

J gene: TRBJ2-1
D gene: TRBD2
CDR3 length: 14
clone size: .
V gene: TRBV19
CDR3 protein: CASSILAGYNEQFF
CDR3 DNA: TGTGCCAGTAGTATACTAGCGGGGTACAATGAGCAGTTCTTC

J gene: TRBJ2-5
D gene: TRBD1
CDR3 length: 14
clone size: few
V gene: TRBV27
CDR3 protein: CASSLSTTGTTQYF
CDR3 DNA: TGTGCCAGCAGTTTATCGACGACAGGGACGACCCAGTACTTC

J gene: TRBJ2-2
D gene: TRBD2
CDR3 length: 16
clone size: .
V gene: TRBV11-2
CDR3 protein: CASSYSLAGVAGELFF
CDR3 DNA: TGTGCCAGCAGCTACTCCCTAGCGGGAGTGGCCGGGGAGCTGTTTTTT

J gene: TRBJ2-7
D gene: .
CDR3 length: 13
clone size: .
V gene: TRBV9
CDR3 protein: CASSRTPSYEQYF
CDR3 DNA: TGTGCCAGCAGCAGGACACCGTCCTACGAGCAGTACTTC

J gene: TRBJ2-7
D gene: .
CDR3 length: 15
clone size: .
V gene: TRBV7-9
CDR3 protein: CASSMGTSDSYEQYF
CDR3 DNA: TGTGCCAGCAGCATGGGGACAAGCGACTCCTACGAGCAGTACTTC

J gene: TRBJ2-1
D gene: TRBD2
CDR3 length: 16
clone size: .
V gene: TRBV4-1
CDR3 protein: CASSQELADFYNEQFF
CDR3 DNA: TGCGCCAGCAGCCAAGAACTAGCGGATTTTTACAATGAGCAGTTCTTC

J gene: TRBJ2-3
D gene: TRBD2
CDR3 length: 15
clone size: .
V gene: TRBV7-9
CDR3 protein: CASSSGLAGSDTQYF
CDR3 DNA: TGTGCCAGCAGTTCGGGACTAGCGGGCTCTGATACGCAGTATTTT

J gene: TRBJ2-7
D gene: .
CDR3 length: 14
clone size: .
V gene: TRBV30
CDR3 protein: CAWSDLQGSYEQYF
CDR3 DNA: TGTGCCTGGAGTGACCTACAGGGTTCCTACGAGCAGTACTTC

J gene: TRBJ2-3
D gene: TRBD2
CDR3 length: 14
clone size: .
V gene: TRBV19
CDR3 protein: CASSILAGSDTQYF
CDR3 DNA: TGTGCCAGTAGTATACTAGCGGGATCAGATACGCAGTATTTT

J gene: TRBJ1-1
D gene: .
CDR3 length: 14
clone size: .
V gene: TRBV7-5
CDR3 protein: CARSLTGANTEAFF
CDR3 DNA: TGTGCCAGAAGCTTAACAGGGGCGAACACTGAAGCTTTCTTT

J gene: TRBJ2-7
D gene: .
CDR3 length: 14
clone size: .
V gene: TRBV7-9
CDR3 protein: CASTPPSSGNEQYF
CDR3 DNA: TGTGCCAGCACCCCTCCTTCGTCGGGTAACGAGCAGTACTTC

J gene: TRBJ2-7
D gene: TRBD2
CDR3 length: 15
clone size: large
V gene: TRBV6-5
CDR3 protein: CASSYAAGDTYEQYF
CDR3 DNA: TGTGCCAGCAGTTACGCAGCGGGGGACACCTACGAGCAGTACTTC